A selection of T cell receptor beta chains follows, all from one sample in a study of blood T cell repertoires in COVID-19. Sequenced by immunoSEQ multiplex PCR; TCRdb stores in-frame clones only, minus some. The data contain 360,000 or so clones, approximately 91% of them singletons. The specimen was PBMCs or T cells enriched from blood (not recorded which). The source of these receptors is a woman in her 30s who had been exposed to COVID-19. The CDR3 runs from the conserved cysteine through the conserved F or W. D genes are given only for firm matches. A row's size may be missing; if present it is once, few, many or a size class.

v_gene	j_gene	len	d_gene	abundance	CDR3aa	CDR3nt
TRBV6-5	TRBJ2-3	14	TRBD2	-	CASSLAGGPGTQYF	TGTGCCAGCAGTCTAGCGGGAGGGCCTGGTACGCAGTATTTT
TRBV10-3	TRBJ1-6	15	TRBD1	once	CAITTGVTGHSPLHF	TGTGCCATCACAACAGGGGTAACGGGGCACTCACCCCTCCACTTT
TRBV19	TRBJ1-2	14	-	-	CASRPTGVPYGYTF	TGTGCCAGTAGGCCCACAGGAGTTCCCTATGGCTACACCTTC
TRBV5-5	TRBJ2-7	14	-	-	CASSDRTVSYEQYF	TGTGCCAGCAGCGACAGGACAGTATCCTACGAGCAGTACTTC
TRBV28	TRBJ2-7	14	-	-	CASNNRDLSYEQYF	TGTGCCAGCAATAACCGGGACTTGTCCTACGAGCAGTACTTC
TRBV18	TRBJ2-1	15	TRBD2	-	CASSPSLAGDNEQFF	TGTGCCAGCTCACCGTCCCTAGCGGGTGACAATGAGCAGTTCTTC
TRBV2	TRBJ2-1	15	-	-	CARTTQAPPTNEQFF	TGTGCCAGAACAACCCAGGCCCCGCCAACCAATGAGCAGTTCTTC
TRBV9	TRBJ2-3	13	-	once	CASSANLGGTQYF	TGTGCCAGCAGCGCAAACCTGGGGGGTACGCAGTATTTT
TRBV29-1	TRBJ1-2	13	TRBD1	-	CSAQGQVNYGYTF	TGCAGCGCCCAGGGACAGGTGAACTATGGCTACACCTTC
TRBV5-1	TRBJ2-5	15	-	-	CASSYSKGRGETQYF	TGCGCCAGCAGCTACTCGAAAGGGCGGGGAGAGACCCAGTACTTC
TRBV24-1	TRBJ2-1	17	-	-	CATSDPPGTTTYNEQFF	TGTGCCACCAGTGATCCCCCCGGGACAACCACCTACAATGAGCAGTTCTTC
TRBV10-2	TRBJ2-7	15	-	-	CASKGFRGLKYEQYF	TGCGCCAGCAAGGGATTCAGGGGTCTGAAATACGAGCAGTACTTC
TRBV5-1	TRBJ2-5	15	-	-	CASRPVGHQQETQYF	TGCGCCAGCCGCCCAGTCGGACACCAACAAGAGACCCAGTACTTC
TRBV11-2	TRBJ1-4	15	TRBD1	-	CASSLGTGVDEKLFF	TGTGCCAGCAGCTTAGGGACAGGGGTGGATGAAAAACTGTTTTTT
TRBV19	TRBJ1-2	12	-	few	CASKQTAYGYTF	TGTGCCAGTAAACAGACCGCATATGGCTACACCTTC
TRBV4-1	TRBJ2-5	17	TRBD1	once	CASSQDIPTGGGETQYF	TGCGCCAGCAGCCAAGATATTCCGACAGGGGGCGGTGAGACCCAGTACTTC
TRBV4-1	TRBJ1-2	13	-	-	CASGPGVGYGYTF	TGCGCCAGCGGACCAGGGGTCGGCTATGGCTACACCTTC
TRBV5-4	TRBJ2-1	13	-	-	CATLASAANEQFF	TGTGCCACCCTAGCTTCAGCCGCCAATGAGCAGTTCTTC
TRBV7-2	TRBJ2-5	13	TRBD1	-	CASRQQGVETQYF	TGTGCCAGCAGGCAACAGGGGGTAGAGACCCAGTACTTC
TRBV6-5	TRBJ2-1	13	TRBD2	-	CASRKGLANEQFF	TGTGCCAGCAGAAAGGGACTAGCCAATGAGCAGTTCTTC
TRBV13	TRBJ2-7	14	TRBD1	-	CASSTGTASYEQYF	TGTGCCAGCAGCACAGGGACAGCTTCCTACGAGCAGTACTTC
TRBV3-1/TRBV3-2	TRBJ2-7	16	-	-	CASSQTSTGGLYEQYF	TGTGCCAGCAGCCAAACGAGCACGGGGGGCCTATACGAGCAGTACTTC
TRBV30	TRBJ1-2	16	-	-	CAWSRGSATANYGYTF	TGTGCCTGGAGTAGGGGCAGCGCAACTGCTAACTATGGCTACACCTTC
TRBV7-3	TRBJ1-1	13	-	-	CASSLSVNTEAFF	TGTGCCAGCAGCTTATCCGTGAACACTGAAGCTTTCTTT
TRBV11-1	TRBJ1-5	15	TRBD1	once	CASSPGQGDNQPQHF	TGTGCCAGCAGTCCCGGACAGGGGGATAATCAGCCCCAGCATTTT
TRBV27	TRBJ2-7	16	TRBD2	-	CASSLSGTSGSREQYF	TGTGCCAGCAGTTTATCGGGGACTAGCGGGAGTCGCGAGCAGTACTTC
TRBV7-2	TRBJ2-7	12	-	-	CASRSTAYEQYF	TGTGCCAGCAGGTCGACAGCCTACGAGCAGTACTTC
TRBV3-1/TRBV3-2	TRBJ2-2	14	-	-	CASSWTDNTGELFF	TGTGCCAGCAGCTGGACAGACAACACCGGGGAGCTGTTTTTT
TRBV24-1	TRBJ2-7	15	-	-	CATSDLLPRVYEQYF	TGTGCCACCAGTGATTTGCTCCCCAGGGTATACGAGCAGTACTTC
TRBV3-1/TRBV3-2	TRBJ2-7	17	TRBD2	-	CASSQPVAGLAAYEQYF	TGTGCCAGCAGCCAACCGGTAGCTGGACTAGCCGCCTACGAGCAGTACTTC
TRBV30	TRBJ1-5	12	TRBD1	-	CAWDRGDQPQHF	TGTGCCTGGGACAGGGGTGACCAGCCCCAGCATTTT
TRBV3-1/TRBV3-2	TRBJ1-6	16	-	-	CASSPPAVSYNSPLHF	TGTGCCAGCAGCCCGCCGGCGGTGTCCTATAATTCACCCCTCCACTTT
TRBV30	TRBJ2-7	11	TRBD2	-	CAWSVRAGEYF	TGTGCCTGGAGTGTACGAGCGGGAGAGTACTTC
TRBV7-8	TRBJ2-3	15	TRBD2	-	CASSPRRGNPDTQYF	TGTGCCAGCAGTCCCCGGCGGGGGAACCCAGATACGCAGTATTTT
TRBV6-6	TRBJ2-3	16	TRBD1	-	CASTHGRGQGTDTQYF	TGTGCCAGCACACATGGCCGGGGACAGGGTACAGATACGCAGTATTTT
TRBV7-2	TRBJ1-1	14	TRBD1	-	CASSLKGGRLEAFF	TGTGCCAGCAGCTTAAAAGGGGGCAGACTTGAAGCTTTCTTT
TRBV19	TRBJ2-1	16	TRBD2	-	CASAEPGGSRYNEQFF	TGTGCCAGTGCGGAGCCCGGCGGGAGTCGCTACAATGAGCAGTTCTTC
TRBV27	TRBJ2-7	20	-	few	CASSSEGFSLSTSSIYEQYF	TGTGCCAGCAGTTCGGAGGGGTTTAGTCTAAGTACCTCTTCTATCTACGAGCAGTACTTC
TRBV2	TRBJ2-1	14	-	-	CASSEGAGPSGKFF	TGTGCCAGCAGTGAAGGGGCGGGGCCCTCAGGGAAGTTCTTC
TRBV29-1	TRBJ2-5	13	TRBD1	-	CSVKGTGGETQYF	TGCAGCGTCAAGGGGACAGGGGGCGAGACCCAGTACTTC
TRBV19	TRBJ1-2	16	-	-	CASSIDGAENTYGYTF	TGTGCCAGTAGTATAGATGGGGCAGAGAACACCTATGGCTACACCTTC
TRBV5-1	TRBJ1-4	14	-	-	CASSLVQANEKLFF	TGCGCCAGCAGCTTGGTCCAGGCTAATGAAAAACTGTTTTTT
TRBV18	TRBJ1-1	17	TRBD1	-	CASSPAGTGARNTEAFF	TGTGCCAGCTCACCAGCCGGGACAGGGGCGCGTAACACTGAAGCTTTCTTT
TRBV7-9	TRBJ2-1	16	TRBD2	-	CASSPTTSGRAYEQFF	TGTGCCAGCAGCCCTACGACTAGCGGGAGGGCCTATGAGCAGTTCTTC
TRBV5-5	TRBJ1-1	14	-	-	CASSLSQGWTEAFF	TGTGCCAGCAGCCTATCCCAGGGGTGGACTGAAGCTTTCTTT
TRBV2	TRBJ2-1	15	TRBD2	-	CASEGSAGGPDEQFF	TGTGCCAGCGAGGGGTCGGCGGGAGGGCCGGATGAGCAGTTCTTC
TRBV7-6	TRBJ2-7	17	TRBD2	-	CASSGGLAGSSRREQYF	TGTGCCAGCAGCGGAGGACTAGCGGGGAGTTCCCGGCGGGAGCAGTACTTC
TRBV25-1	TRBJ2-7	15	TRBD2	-	CASSELTSGAYEQYF	TGTGCCAGCAGTGAACTCACTAGCGGGGCCTACGAGCAGTACTTC
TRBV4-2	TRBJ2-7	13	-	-	CASSHGLTYEQYF	TGTGCCAGCAGCCATGGTCTAACCTACGAGCAGTACTTC
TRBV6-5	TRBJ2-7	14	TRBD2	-	CASIRGGSSYEQYF	TGTGCCAGCATTCGCGGGGGGAGCTCCTACGAGCAGTACTTC
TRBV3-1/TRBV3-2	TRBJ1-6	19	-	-	CASSQDGFRGSSYNSPLHF	TGTGCCAGCAGCCAAGATGGGTTTAGGGGGAGCTCCTATAATTCACCCCTCCACTTT
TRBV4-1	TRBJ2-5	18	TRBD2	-	CASSQDIGLAGGQETQYF	TGCGCCAGCAGCCAAGATATCGGGCTAGCGGGGGGACAAGAGACCCAGTACTTC
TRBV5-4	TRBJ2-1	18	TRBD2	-	CASSPGLAGALSYNEQFF	TGTGCCAGCAGCCCCGGACTAGCGGGGGCCCTCTCCTACAATGAGCAGTTCTTC
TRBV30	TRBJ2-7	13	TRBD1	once	CAWSVGQGVEQYF	TGTGCCTGGAGTGTAGGTCAGGGGGTTGAGCAGTACTTC
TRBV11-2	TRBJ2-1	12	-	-	CASSLARNEQFF	TGTGCCAGCAGCTTAGCACGGAATGAGCAGTTCTTC
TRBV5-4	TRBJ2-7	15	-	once	CASSLGGAASYEQYF	TGTGCCAGCAGCTTGGGCGGGGCCGCTTCCTACGAGCAGTACTTC
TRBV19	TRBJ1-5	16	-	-	CASSIVFGQSNQPQHF	TGTGCCAGTAGTATAGTTTTCGGACAGAGCAATCAGCCCCAGCATTTT